This T cell receptor (beta chain) was captured in a study of control samples from healthy donors and cancer patients. This clone is labeled medium-sized. Germline CDR1 KGHSH, CDR2 LQKENI. Trimming shortened V by 4 bases and J by 5 bases, and 9 bases separated the two germline ends. CDR3 length equals 13 residues. Only in-frame clones appear in the TCRdb table, and some are missing; sequencing was by immunoSEQ multiplex PCR. This sample has some 150,000 clones, with approximately 94% found just once. The chain recombines TRBV18 with TRBJ1-5; D gene ambiguous. The TCR comes from a man aged 35-49 years in good health. Sequencing was done on a sample of blood. CDR3 sequence (DNA): TGTGCCAGCTCACTAGGTTTGGATCAGCCCCAGCATTTT. Encoded protein: CASSLGLDQPQHF.